The 8 T cell receptor beta chains below were found in one sample sequenced in a study of identical twins. TCRdb independently ran MiXCR on the 5' RACE reads; one entry per CDR3 protein. Among some 1,600,000 distinct CDR3 sequences listed, about 30% were seen once. The specimen sequenced was cord blood. The receptors shown here come from a newborn girl in good health.

The V call is TRBV10-3, the J call TRBJ2-7; 12 positions agree with TRBD2. Germline CDR1 is ENHRY and CDR2 is SYGVKD. V was pared by 2 bases and J by 7 bases, with 12 bases of the junction left unmatched. The CDR3 extends over 17 amino acids. DNA of the CDR3: TGTGCCATCAGTGAGGGGGCTAGCGGGAGGGCCTACAATGAGCAGTACTTC. Its protein is CAISEGASGRAYNEQYF.

Concerning this clonotype itself: One junction end disagrees with the germline gene, perhaps due to a read error. The genes are TRBV13 and TRBJ1-2; tentatively, D is TRBD1 (5 bases). This CDR3 region has 15 residues. Germline V gives CDR1 PRHDT, CDR2 FYEKMQ (reference sequence). The CDR3 nucleotides read TGTGCCAGCAGCTTAAAGGTGGGGGGGTACTATGTCTACACCTTC. It encodes CASSLKVGGYYVYTF.

The chain is built from TRBV4-1 and TRBJ2-3; no clear D. Trimming removed 1 base at V and 0 bases at J, with 8 bases between. The CDR3 loop spans 15 amino acids. CDR1 is MGHRA, CDR2 YSYEKL, per germline. The CDR3 loop is CASSQAFISTDTQYF. In DNA form, the CDR3 reads TGCGCCAGCAGCCAAGCCTTCATTAGCACAGATACGCAGTATTTT.

CDR3 nucleotides: TGTGCCAGCAGTCTACCTCTAGGGGACTCCTACAATGAGCAGTTCTTC. Translating gives CASSLPLGDSYNEQFF. The chain combines TRBV12-3 or TRBV12-4 with TRBJ2-1, with a tentative D call TRBD1 (5 bases). The length of the CDR3 is 16 residues. V lost 5 bases to trimming and J lost 0 bases, with 14 bases between them.

The rearrangement joins TRBV7-9 to TRBJ1-2, with 7 positions matching TRBD1. With V trimmed by 5 bases and J by 0 bases, 6 bases remained unmatched. Germline loops: CDR1 SEHNR, CDR2 FQNEAQ (reference sequence). This CDR3 contains 15 residues. The CDR3 coding sequence is TGTGCCAGCAGCCTGCACAGGGGTTCTAACTATGGCTACACCTTC. It translates to CASSLHRGSNYGYTF.

This clonotype was detected only a few times. This chain connects TRBV20-1 to TRBJ2-3; 12 bases are shared with TRBD2. The CDR3 consists of 15 residues. CDR1 is DFQATT, CDR2 SNEGSKA, per germline (reference sequence). After removal of 6 bases from V and 4 bases from J, the junction contained 8 bases not matched to a gene. The CDR3 region is CSAPTSGGLADTQYF. The CDR3 nucleotides are TGCAGTGCCCCGACTAGCGGGGGTCTCGCAGATACGCAGTATTTT.

The chain links TRBV12-3 or TRBV12-4 to TRBJ2-7; the match to TRBD2 covers 10 bases. The junction had 8 bases not matched to a gene; V was cut back by 7 bases and J by 2 bases. This CDR3 comprises 15 residues. For the CDR3, the DNA is TGTGCCAGCACCTATAGAGCGGGGGGGGCCTACGAGCAGTACTTC. Amino acids: CASTYRAGGAYEQYF.

This clonotype was recorded a few times. J is TRBJ2-7 and V is TRBV20-1; D call uncertain. The CDR3 loop spans 13 amino acids. Trimming removed 5 bases at V and 3 bases at J, with 14 bases between. Germline loops: CDR1 DFQATT, CDR2 SNEGSKA (reference sequence). CDR3 amino acids: CSASKRFGYEQYF. The CDR3 nucleotides read TGCAGTGCTTCGAAGCGATTTGGCTACGAGCAGTACTTC.